These 17 T cell receptor beta chains originate from one sample sequenced in a study of control samples from healthy donors and cancer patients. Produced via immunoSEQ multiplex PCR; TCRdb's table is partial and in-frame only. This table holds around 92,000 clones, around 82% found once. What was sequenced was blood. The receptors shown here come from a man aged 60 to 75 in good health.

The genes are TRBV9 and TRBJ1-6; the D gene is possibly TRBD1 (5 bases). CDR1 SGDLS and CDR2 YYNGEE come from the germline V gene. V dropped 4 bases and J dropped 7 bases, with 12 bases sitting between them. The CDR3 contains 14 residues. The CDR3 loop is CASSPGGDNSPLHF. For the CDR3, the DNA is TGTGCCAGCAGCCCGGGTGGGGACAATTCACCCCTCCACTTT.

This clone came up once. V usage is TRBV7-9 and J usage is TRBJ1-2, with 7 bases fitting TRBD1. This CDR3 has 15 residues. Germline V gene lookup returns CDR1 SEHNR and CDR2 FQNEAQ (reference sequence). The V and J ends lost 5 bases and 1 base, in that order; junction bases with no gene match: 7. The CDR3 is CASSATGQDNYGYTF. The CDR3 DNA is TGTGCCAGCAGCGCCACCGGACAGGATAACTATGGCTACACCTTC.

This chain connects TRBV30 to TRBJ2-7; 7 bases fit TRBD2. This CDR3 comprises 12 residues. V lost 3 bases and J lost 4; bases outside the gene matches: 3. Germline V CDR1 and CDR2: GTSNPN, SVGIG (reference sequence). The CDR3 DNA reads as TGTGCCTGGAGCGGTAGCGGGTACGAGCAGTACTTC. Translation gives CAWSGSGYEQYF. The entire variable domain, with the rest obtained from reference TRBV30 and TRBJ2-7, is as follows: SQTIHQWPATLVQPVGSPLSLECTVEGTSNPNLYWYRQAAGRGLQLLFYSVGIGQISSEVPQNLSASRPQDRQFILSSKKLLLSDSGFYLCAWSGSGYEQYFGPGTRLTVT.

This rearrangement joins TRBV5-5 to TRBJ1-4; 9 positions match TRBD1. CDR3 length: 16 amino acids. Germline-derived CDR1 and CDR2 are SGHKS and YYEKEE (reference sequence). After removal of 3 bases from V and 4 bases from J, the junction contained 7 bases not matched to a gene. The CDR3 protein is CASSSPTTGGNEKLFF. In DNA form, the CDR3 reads TGTGCCAGCAGCTCCCCAACGACAGGGGGTAATGAAAAACTGTTTTTT.

The V gene is TRBV13, the J gene TRBJ1-6; TRBD1 might be the D (5 bases). V was cut by 7 bases and J by 5 bases, with 33 bases left in between. Germline V gene lookup returns CDR1 PRHDT and CDR2 FYEKMQ (reference sequence). The CDR3 consists of 21 residues. CDR3 region: CASILFFPDHRRSGNNSPLHF. The CDR3 DNA sequence: TGTGCCAGCATCCTATTTTTCCCGGACCACAGAAGGTCAGGGAATAATTCACCCCTCCACTTT.

V and J are TRBV19 and TRBJ2-2; 9 bases line up with TRBD1. Germline CDR1 is LNHDA and CDR2 is SQIVND (reference sequence). The CDR3 consists of 16 residues. J was trimmed by 5 bases and V by 7 bases; bases with no gene match: 11. CDR3 nucleotides: TGTGCCAGTAAGGAAGGGACAGGGATTTCTACCGGGGAGCTGTTTTTT. It translates to CASKEGTGISTGELFF.

This clone has a handful of counts. The chain couples TRBV6-4 to TRBJ1-1, with D possibly matching TRBD1 (5 bases). Per germline, CDR1 MRHNA and CDR2 SNTAGT. The V end lost 7 bases, the J end lost 3 bases, and 15 bases lay between the germline ends. The CDR3 is made up of 14 amino acids. This chain's CDR3 is CASNLRGTDTEAFF. CDR3 coding DNA: TGTGCCAGCAATCTACGGGGGACGGACACTGAAGCTTTCTTT.

The V gene is TRBV19, the J gene TRBJ1-1; the D gene is possibly TRBD1 (6 bases). Per germline, CDR1 LNHDA and CDR2 SQIVND (reference sequence). The germline V and J ends were trimmed by 2 bases and 3 bases, with 10 bases remaining between them. The CDR3 loop spans 14 amino acids. Here the CDR3 reads CASSIQGPDTEAFF. The DNA of the CDR3 is TGTGCCAGTAGTATACAGGGGCCGGACACTGAAGCTTTCTTT.

The rearrangement uses TRBV11-2 and TRBJ2-2; D may be TRBD2 (5 bases). Germline V gene sequence: CDR1 SGHAT, CDR2 FQNNGV. This CDR3 has 16 amino acids. V gave up 3 bases and J gave up 3 bases, with 14 bases separating them. The CDR3 protein is CASSLRSWRDTGELFF. The DNA for the CDR3 is TGTGCCAGCAGCTTGAGGAGCTGGCGGGACACCGGGGAGCTGTTTTTT.

This rearrangement joins TRBV5-8 to TRBJ1-2; the D gene is possibly TRBD1 (5 bases). The germline V and J ends were trimmed by 4 bases and 4 bases, with 11 bases remaining between them. Germline-derived CDR1 and CDR2 are SGHTS and YDEGEE. This CDR3 region has 13 residues. DNA of the CDR3: TGTGCCAGCAGCCCAGGGTTAAGCTATGGCTACACCTTC. It yields the protein CASSPGLSYGYTF.

The CDR3 here is CASSTRERSYNEQFF. The DNA for the CDR3 is TGTGCCAGCAGTACCCGGGAGCGCTCCTACAATGAGCAGTTCTTC. The V gene is TRBV6-5, the J gene TRBJ2-1; perhaps TRBD2 as D (6 bases). The V end lost 5 bases, the J end lost 0 bases, and 11 bases lay between the germline ends. The CDR3 covers 15 residues. Per the germline V gene, CDR1 is MNHEY and CDR2 is SVGAGI.

This clone was seen only a few times. The gene calls are TRBV28 and TRBJ2-4, with D possibly TRBD1 on 5 matching bases. Germline V gene sequence: CDR1 MDHEN, CDR2 SYDVKM. V was cut by 2 bases and J by 8 bases, with 13 bases left in between. The CDR3 spans 14 residues. CDR3 DNA sequence: TGTGCCAGCAGTTTACTGGTCGCAGGGCACATTCAGTACTTC. Translating gives CASSLLVAGHIQYF.

The chain couples TRBV2 to TRBJ1-4; no definite D call. Trimming removed 11 bases at V and 7 bases at J, with 8 bases between. Looked up from germline, CDR1 is SNHLY and CDR2 is FYNNEI. This CDR3 is 10 amino acids long. The chain's CDR3 is CASWREKLFF. For the CDR3, the DNA is TGTGCCTCTTGGCGTGAAAAACTGTTTTTT.

The rearrangement links TRBV7-2 to TRBJ2-1; D gene unclear. The V end was cut by 2 bases, the J end by 8 bases, with 10 bases between. Germline lookup yields CDR1 SGHTA and CDR2 FQGNSA. This CDR3 has 13 amino acids. The chain's CDR3 is CASSLINGDEQFF. As DNA, the CDR3 is TGTGCCAGCAGCTTAATCAACGGCGATGAGCAGTTCTTC.

The J gene is TRBJ1-5, the V gene TRBV6-5; no clear D. Germline loops: CDR1 MNHEY, CDR2 SVGAGI. The CDR3 covers 13 residues. Trimming stripped 5 bases from V and 4 bases from J, with 9 bases between. In DNA, the CDR3 is TGTGCCAGCAGTCGTTTCAGGAATCAGCCCCAGCATTTT. This translates into CASSRFRNQPQHF.

This clone is a singleton in its sample. The rearrangement links TRBV7-2 to TRBJ2-1; 10 bases are a match to TRBD2. From germline, CDR1 is SGHTA and CDR2 FQGNSA. CDR3 size: 19 residues. The trim removed 5 bases at V and 2 bases at J, leaving 15 bases unmatched. The DNA for the CDR3 is TGTGCCAGCAGCGCTGCCCCCTATAGCGGGAGGAAGCCCTACAATGAGCAGTTCTTC. Its protein product is CASSAAPYSGRKPYNEQFF.

The V call is TRBV28, the J call TRBJ1-1; D ambiguous. The CDR3 length is 12 residues. Germline CDR1 reads MDHEN; CDR2 reads SYDVKM. The germline V and J ends were trimmed by 2 bases and 3 bases, with 4 bases remaining between them. In nucleotides, the CDR3 is TGTGCCAGCAGTTTAAGGTACACTGAAGCTTTCTTT. Its protein is CASSLRYTEAFF.